A single sample is the source of the 13 T cell receptor beta chains below, sequenced in a study of Ad26.COV2.S vaccination and SARS-CoV-2 variants. Treatment described: around 19 received Ad26.COV2.S at low or high dose, single or two shots; 5 received placebo; per-sample allocation not given. Material that was analyzed had been drawn on day 63 after the first vaccine or placebo injection. Generated by immunoSEQ multiplex PCR, the TCRdb table keeps only in-frame clones and is missing some. The table records 380,000 or so clones, about 85% of them present only once. The source material was peripheral blood, sampled in a trial of Ad26.COV2.S vaccine versus placebo. These receptors were taken from a person aged 18-65 years who received the Ad26.COV2.S COVID-19 vaccine or a placebo.

The CDR3 spells CASSQDTASGTQYF. In DNA, the CDR3 is TGTGCCAGCAGCCAAGACACTGCCAGTGGGACCCAGTACTTC. This chain links TRBV14 with TRBJ2-5; D unresolved. CDR3 length: 14 amino acids. Trimming took off 0 bases at V and 7 bases at J, with 12 bases between the two ends. The germline V gene has CDR1 SGHDN and CDR2 FVKESK.

The chain combines TRBV28 with TRBJ2-1, with D possibly matching TRBD2 (5 bases). V dropped 7 bases and J dropped 7 bases, with 11 bases sitting between them. Germline V gives CDR1 MDHEN, CDR2 SYDVKM. The CDR3 runs 12 residues. CDR3 in amino acids: CASTSGENEQFF. The CDR3 DNA is TGTGCCAGCACCTCCGGGGAGAATGAGCAGTTCTTC.

The V and J genes are TRBV7-3 and TRBJ1-5; the D gene is possibly TRBD1 (5 bases). Trimming stripped 4 bases from V and 0 bases from J, with 19 bases between. CDR1 and CDR2 (germline): SGHTA, FQGTGA. CDR3 size: 18 residues. CDR3 sequence: CASSSTLLGTDSNQPQHF. The CDR3 DNA sequence: TGTGCCAGCAGCTCAACTCTCCTCGGGACGGATAGCAATCAGCCCCAGCATTTT.

The chain employs TRBV4-3 and TRBJ1-2, with 9 bases identical to TRBD1. Germline CDR1 LGHNA, CDR2 YSLEER. CDR3 length: 13 amino acids. With V trimmed by 4 bases and J by 8 bases, 5 bases remained unmatched. The CDR3 loop reads CASSLTGGEGYTF. CDR3 in DNA: TGCGCCAGCAGCCTAACAGGGGGCGAGGGCTACACCTTC.

About this clone itself: Additional DNA sequences in this sample encode the identical CDR3. The rearrangement joins TRBV30 to TRBJ1-5, with TRBD1 as a possible D gene (6 bases). V lost 0 bases to trimming and J lost 6 bases, with 9 bases between them. The CDR3 is made up of 13 amino acids. Germline-derived CDR1 and CDR2 are GTSNPN and SVGIG (reference sequence). The CDR3 nucleotides are TGTGCCTGGAGTGTTAGAGGGGGTCAGCCCCAGCATTTT. It encodes CAWSVRGGQPQHF.

The chain is built from TRBV6-6 and TRBJ2-7; perhaps TRBD1 as D (6 bases). This CDR3 comprises 14 residues. Germline V lookup: CDR1 MNHNY, CDR2 SVGAGI (reference sequence). The germline V and J ends were trimmed by 7 bases and 3 bases, with 16 bases remaining between them. The chain's CDR3 is CASTEQGSYYEQYF. The CDR3 nucleotides are TGTGCCAGCACCGAACAGGGTTCTTACTACGAGCAGTACTTC.

V is TRBV3-1 (or the pseudogene TRBV3-2) and J is TRBJ1-1; D might be TRBD1 (6 bases). This CDR3 spans 14 amino acids. In germline, CDR1 is LGHDT, CDR2 YNNKEL (reference sequence). V was shortened by 4 bases and J by 4 bases, with 13 bases between the two germline ends. This CDR3 is CASSPSQGSTEAFF. The CDR3 nucleotides are TGTGCCAGCAGCCCGAGCCAGGGGAGCACTGAAGCTTTCTTT.

This chain links TRBV5-4 with TRBJ2-7; 12 positions match TRBD1. Germline V CDR1 and CDR2: SGHNT, YYREEE (reference sequence). The CDR3 covers 13 residues. V dropped 3 bases and J dropped 5; count of bases not matched to a gene: 0. The CDR3 is CASSWDRGHEQYF. The DNA for the CDR3 is TGTGCCAGCAGCTGGGACAGGGGGCACGAGCAGTACTTC.

This clone came up a few times. The rearrangement links TRBV5-1 to TRBJ1-3, with D possibly TRBD1 on 5 matching bases. Germline values: CDR1 SGHRS, CDR2 YFSETQ. The CDR3 consists of 13 residues. Between the trimmed V and J ends, which lost 7 bases and 7 bases, there was a span of 15 bases. In nucleotides, the CDR3 is TGCGCCAGCCGAGAGACAGAAAAGAACACCATATATTTT. Its translation: CASRETEKNTIYF.

The chain has TRBV3-1 (or the pseudogene TRBV3-2) and TRBJ1-2, with 8 positions matching TRBD1. The CDR3 covers 13 residues. V shed 3 bases and J 8 bases; nucleotides not matched to a gene: 5. The germline V gene has CDR1 LGHDT and CDR2 YNNKEL (reference sequence). The CDR3, as DNA: TGTGCCAGCAGCCATTCAGGGGGCAGCGGCTACACCTTC. Protein product: CASSHSGGSGYTF.

V gene TRBV19 combines with J gene TRBJ1-2; tentative D call: TRBD1 (6 bases). Germline lookup yields CDR1 LNHDA and CDR2 SQIVND (reference sequence). The V and J ends lost 4 bases and 4 bases respectively, with 16 bases between them. The CDR3 spans 15 residues. CDR3: CASSTVNQGIYGYTF. The DNA for the CDR3 is TGTGCCAGTAGTACCGTAAACCAGGGGATCTATGGCTACACCTTC.

In this sample, this clone turned up once. The chain recombines TRBV5-4 with TRBJ2-7, with 11 bases identical to TRBD1. The germline V gene has CDR1 SGHNT and CDR2 YYREEE (reference sequence). The CDR3 covers 14 residues. The junction had 7 bases not matched to a gene; V was cut back by 4 bases and J by 7 bases. This chain's CDR3 is CASSLAGTGGEQYF. The CDR3 DNA is TGTGCCAGCAGCCTCGCGGGGACAGGGGGTGAGCAGTACTTC.

The rearrangement links TRBV5-1 to TRBJ2-1; 8 bases align to TRBD2. CDR1 is SGHRS and CDR2 is YFSETQ in the germline V gene. After removal of 0 bases from V and 8 bases from J, the junction contained 4 bases not matched to a gene. The CDR3 has 14 amino acids. CDR3 DNA: TGCGCCAGCAGCTTGGTAGCGGGGAGCGATGAGCAGTTCTTC. Translation: CASSLVAGSDEQFF.